A selection of T cell receptor beta chains follows, all from one sample in a study of technical replicates of blood from a handful of donors. TCRdb keeps only in-frame clones here, not all; method: immunoSEQ multiplex PCR. This table has roughly 74,000 clones, 91% appearing once. The material sequenced was T cells isolated from PBMCs. The receptor source for this set is a human donor in good health. The CDR3 runs from the conserved cysteine through the conserved F or W. Each record gives: J gene, D gene, V gene, clone size, CDR3 DNA, CDR3 protein. A D gene is named only where the DNA matches it firmly. Some rows mark clone size as missing; the rest say once, few, many or name a class of expanded clone.

J gene: TRBJ2-2; D gene: TRBD2; V gene: TRBV7-8; clone size: .; CDR3 DNA: TGTGCCAGCAGCTCGACTAGCGGTGGTGAGAACACCGGGGAGCTGTTTTTT; CDR3 protein: CASSSTSGGENTGELFF
J gene: TRBJ2-5; D gene: TRBD2; V gene: TRBV18; clone size: once; CDR3 DNA: TGTGCCAGCTCACCAGTACTAGCGGGGAACAAGGAGACCCAGTACTTC; CDR3 protein: CASSPVLAGNKETQYF
J gene: TRBJ2-7; D gene: TRBD2; V gene: TRBV2; clone size: .; CDR3 DNA: TGTGCCAGCAGTCTAAGCGGGAGTCAGTACGAGCAGTACTTC; CDR3 protein: CASSLSGSQYEQYF
J gene: TRBJ2-7; D gene: TRBD2; V gene: TRBV11-3; clone size: once; CDR3 DNA: TGTGCCAGCAGCTTGACTAGCGGCACCTACGAGCAGTACTTC; CDR3 protein: CASSLTSGTYEQYF
J gene: TRBJ1-4; D gene: TRBD1; V gene: TRBV5-4; clone size: .; CDR3 DNA: TGTGCCAGCAGCGCGGACAGGGAACGCGAAAAACTGTTTTTT; CDR3 protein: CASSADREREKLFF
J gene: TRBJ2-1; D gene: TRBD1; V gene: TRBV28; clone size: .; CDR3 DNA: TGTGCCAGTGGACAGGGGGCTGACAATGAGCAGTTCTTC; CDR3 protein: CASGQGADNEQFF
J gene: TRBJ2-2; D gene: .; V gene: TRBV11-3; clone size: once; CDR3 DNA: TGTGCCAGCAGCCCTCCCCCCACCGGGGAGCTGTTTTTT; CDR3 protein: CASSPPPTGELFF
J gene: TRBJ2-7; D gene: TRBD2; V gene: TRBV30; clone size: .; CDR3 DNA: TGTGCCTGGGGAGGGTTACTAGCGGGAGGTTGGGAGCAGTACTTC; CDR3 protein: CAWGGLLAGGWEQYF
J gene: TRBJ1-5; D gene: TRBD1; V gene: TRBV9; clone size: .; CDR3 DNA: TGTGCCAGCAGTGGGGGACAGGGGGCTTTTCAGCCCCAGCATTTT; CDR3 protein: CASSGGQGAFQPQHF
J gene: TRBJ2-2; D gene: .; V gene: TRBV6-5; clone size: .; CDR3 DNA: TGTGCCAGCAGTTATCACTGGAACACCGGGGAGCTGTTTTTT; CDR3 protein: CASSYHWNTGELFF
J gene: TRBJ2-2; D gene: TRBD2; V gene: TRBV30; clone size: .; CDR3 DNA: TGTGCCTGGAGTGGGGGAGCGGGAGTTCAGAACACCGGGGAGCTGTTTTTT; CDR3 protein: CAWSGGAGVQNTGELFF
J gene: TRBJ1-2; D gene: TRBD1; V gene: TRBV30; clone size: .; CDR3 DNA: TGTGCCTGGAGTGTACACAGGGGGAGTCGTAACTATGGCTACACCTTC; CDR3 protein: CAWSVHRGSRNYGYTF
J gene: TRBJ1-5; D gene: .; V gene: TRBV28; clone size: .; CDR3 DNA: TGTGCCAGCAGTTTCAGGGCAGGGCCGCCCCAGCATTTT; CDR3 protein: CASSFRAGPPQHF
J gene: TRBJ2-7; D gene: .; V gene: TRBV7-7; clone size: .; CDR3 DNA: TGTGCCAGCAGCCAAGGGGCCGCCTACGAGCAGTACTTC; CDR3 protein: CASSQGAAYEQYF
J gene: TRBJ2-2; D gene: TRBD2; V gene: TRBV7-2; clone size: .; CDR3 DNA: TGTGCCAGCACGAGAGCGGGAGTCTCCGGGGAGCTGTTTTTT; CDR3 protein: CASTRAGVSGELFF
J gene: TRBJ2-7; D gene: TRBD1; V gene: TRBV7-9; clone size: once; CDR3 DNA: TGTGCCAGCAGCGCACAGGGGGTCGAGCAGTACTTC; CDR3 protein: CASSAQGVEQYF
J gene: TRBJ1-2; D gene: TRBD1; V gene: TRBV27; clone size: .; CDR3 DNA: TGTGCCAGCAGTTTAACCGGCTGGGACAGGGAAGGCTATGGCTACACCTTC; CDR3 protein: CASSLTGWDREGYGYTF
J gene: TRBJ1-2; D gene: .; V gene: TRBV19; clone size: .; CDR3 DNA: TGTGCCAGTATTCCGGGGATGGAGTACTATGGCTACACCTTC; CDR3 protein: CASIPGMEYYGYTF
J gene: TRBJ1-2; D gene: TRBD1; V gene: TRBV4-3; clone size: .; CDR3 DNA: TGCGCCAGCAGCCGGGACAGGGGGAACTATGGCTACACCTTC; CDR3 protein: CASSRDRGNYGYTF
J gene: TRBJ1-3; D gene: TRBD1; V gene: TRBV28; clone size: once; CDR3 DNA: TGTGCCACCTGGACAGGGGAAAGTAGAAACACCATATATTTT; CDR3 protein: CATWTGESRNTIYF
J gene: TRBJ2-5; D gene: TRBD2; V gene: TRBV10-3; clone size: .; CDR3 DNA: TGTGCCATCAGATCAGGAGCGGGAGGGCGGCAAGAGACCCAGTACTTC; CDR3 protein: CAIRSGAGGRQETQYF
J gene: TRBJ1-2; D gene: TRBD1; V gene: TRBV7-3; clone size: .; CDR3 DNA: TGTGCCAGCAGCCCACAACGCCTGGGACAGGGTGGCGGCTACACCTTC; CDR3 protein: CASSPQRLGQGGGYTF
J gene: TRBJ2-7; D gene: .; V gene: TRBV30; clone size: .; CDR3 DNA: TGTGCCTGGAGCGGGCATCAGGGGAACTACGAGCAGTACTTC; CDR3 protein: CAWSGHQGNYEQYF
J gene: TRBJ2-3; D gene: TRBD2; V gene: TRBV5-1; clone size: .; CDR3 DNA: TGCGCCAGCAGCTTAGGGAGGGAGTGGATAACAGATACGCAGTATTTT; CDR3 protein: CASSLGREWITDTQYF
J gene: TRBJ2-7; D gene: TRBD2; V gene: TRBV6-6; clone size: .; CDR3 DNA: TGTGCCAGCAGTACGACTAGCGAATTACCCTACGAGCAGTACTTC; CDR3 protein: CASSTTSELPYEQYF
J gene: TRBJ1-5; D gene: .; V gene: TRBV11-3; clone size: .; CDR3 DNA: TGTGCCAGCAGCGCCGGAGGGAGCAATCAGCCCCAGCATTTT; CDR3 protein: CASSAGGSNQPQHF
J gene: TRBJ1-2; D gene: .; V gene: TRBV6-5; clone size: once; CDR3 DNA: TGTGCCAGCAGTTTACAAGGGGTTGGCTACACCTTC; CDR3 protein: CASSLQGVGYTF
J gene: TRBJ2-7; D gene: .; V gene: TRBV5-1; clone size: .; CDR3 DNA: TGCGCCAGCAGCTTGAGACTGACCTACGAGCAGTACTTC; CDR3 protein: CASSLRLTYEQYF
J gene: TRBJ2-3; D gene: .; V gene: TRBV2; clone size: .; CDR3 DNA: TGTGCCAACCGCGGAGTTAGCACAGATACGCAGTATTTT; CDR3 protein: CANRGVSTDTQYF
J gene: TRBJ2-1; D gene: TRBD2; V gene: TRBV27; clone size: .; CDR3 DNA: TGTGCCAGCAGTTTATACTGGGGGAGGGACGGTGGGCAGTTCTTC; CDR3 protein: CASSLYWGRDGGQFF
J gene: TRBJ1-5; D gene: .; V gene: TRBV9; clone size: .; CDR3 DNA: TGTGCCAGCAGCGCTGGGGGGGCATGGCAGCCCCAGCATTTT; CDR3 protein: CASSAGGAWQPQHF
J gene: TRBJ2-3; D gene: TRBD2; V gene: TRBV10-3; clone size: .; CDR3 DNA: TGTGCCACCCAAAAAGCGGGAGGGAGCACAGATACGCAGTATTTT; CDR3 protein: CATQKAGGSTDTQYF
J gene: TRBJ2-5; D gene: TRBD1; V gene: TRBV6-1; clone size: .; CDR3 DNA: TGTGCCAGCGGGCTAGGGACAGAAGAGACCCAGTACTTC; CDR3 protein: CASGLGTEETQYF
J gene: TRBJ1-5; D gene: .; V gene: TRBV19; clone size: .; CDR3 DNA: TGTGCCAGTAGGGAAACCGGGAACAGCAATCAGCCCCAGCATTTT; CDR3 protein: CASRETGNSNQPQHF
J gene: TRBJ2-4; D gene: TRBD2; V gene: TRBV11-2; clone size: once; CDR3 DNA: TGTGCCAGCAGCTTAGATCGGACTAGCGGTAGCCCAAACATTCAGTACTTC; CDR3 protein: CASSLDRTSGSPNIQYF
J gene: TRBJ2-7; D gene: .; V gene: TRBV6-5; clone size: .; CDR3 DNA: TGTGCCAGCAGTTACGGGCCCTCCTACGAGCAGTACTTC; CDR3 protein: CASSYGPSYEQYF
J gene: TRBJ1-1; D gene: TRBD1; V gene: TRBV5-4; clone size: .; CDR3 DNA: TGTGCCAGCAGCTTGCGGACAGGGGGAAACACTGAAGCTTTCTTT; CDR3 protein: CASSLRTGGNTEAFF
J gene: TRBJ2-7; D gene: .; V gene: TRBV27; clone size: .; CDR3 DNA: TGTGCCAGCAGTCCGCAGGGGTACGAGCAGTACTTC; CDR3 protein: CASSPQGYEQYF
J gene: TRBJ2-5; D gene: TRBD2; V gene: TRBV9; clone size: .; CDR3 DNA: TGTGCCAGCAGCCGATCGGGGGGGGAAGAGACCCAGTACTTC; CDR3 protein: CASSRSGGEETQYF
J gene: TRBJ2-7; D gene: TRBD2; V gene: TRBV11-2; clone size: .; CDR3 DNA: TGTGCCAGCGAATTACTAGCGGGAGAAGTCTACGAGCAGTACTTC; CDR3 protein: CASELLAGEVYEQYF
J gene: TRBJ2-3; D gene: .; V gene: TRBV6-5; clone size: .; CDR3 DNA: TGTGCCAGCAGCTCCCCCGGAGTGACAGATACGCAGTATTTT; CDR3 protein: CASSSPGVTDTQYF
J gene: TRBJ2-7; D gene: .; V gene: TRBV7-6; clone size: once; CDR3 DNA: TGTGCCAGCAGCCTAAGAACAGGGCAGGCCTACGAGCAGTACTTC; CDR3 protein: CASSLRTGQAYEQYF
J gene: TRBJ1-2; D gene: .; V gene: TRBV10-2; clone size: .; CDR3 DNA: TGCGCCAGCAGTGAGTCGGCAGGCTATGGCTACACCTTC; CDR3 protein: CASSESAGYGYTF
J gene: TRBJ1-4; D gene: TRBD1; V gene: TRBV7-2; clone size: .; CDR3 DNA: TGTGCCAGCAGCTTAGGAGTGTCAGGGACAGGGGTTTATAATGAAAAACTGTTTTTT; CDR3 protein: CASSLGVSGTGVYNEKLFF